This entry lists 14 T cell receptor beta chains sequenced from one sample in a study of CD8 T cells in Susac syndrome. Reverse transcription of about 0.45 to 1 ug RNA was carried out with random hexamers. TCRdb analysed the immunoSEQ multiplex PCR reads with MiXCR anew, one entry per CDR3 protein. Of some 200,000 distinct CDR3 sequences listed, over 85% were seen once; the top ten hold more than 0.1%. Material for sequencing was CD4+ T cells from PBMCs. These receptors came from a human donor in good health.

CDR3 loop: CAWSRGFGNQPQHF. As DNA, the CDR3 is TGTGCCTGGTCGAGGGGATTTGGCAATCAGCCCCAGCATTTT. The chain carries TRBV30 and TRBJ1-5; the D gene is possibly TRBD1 (5 bases). CDR1 is GTSNPN, CDR2 SVGIG, per germline (reference sequence). This CDR3 contains 14 residues. V was clipped by 5 bases and J by 2 bases, with 13 bases between them.

The J gene is TRBJ2-3, the V gene TRBV5-4; D remains ambiguous. The CDR3 extends over 14 amino acids. Trimming shortened V by 2 bases and J by 4 bases, and 11 bases separated the two germline ends. The germline V gene encodes CDR1 SGHNT and CDR2 YYREEE (reference sequence). As DNA, the CDR3 is TGTGCCAGCAGCTTCGGTCGGGCTTCAGATACGCAGTATTTT. Translation: CASSFGRASDTQYF.

The chain has TRBV7-2 and TRBJ1-5; D is perhaps TRBD1 (6 bases). In germline, CDR1 is SGHTA, CDR2 FQGNSA. V lost 3 bases and J 10 bases, leaving 13 bases between the germline ends. The CDR3 covers 13 residues. The CDR3 sequence is CASSFTGFEPQHF. DNA of the CDR3: TGTGCCAGCAGCTTTACAGGGTTTGAACCCCAGCATTTT.

The chain combines TRBV29-1 with TRBJ2-3; D call uncertain. Trimming took off 6 bases at V and 0 bases at J, with 19 bases between the two ends. Per germline, CDR1 SQVTM and CDR2 ANQGSEA. This CDR3 spans 16 amino acids. CDR3 coding DNA: TGCAGCGTGACGAAACACGGGCAACTTAGCACAGATACGCAGTATTTT. This gives the protein CSVTKHGQLSTDTQYF.

The chain links TRBV19 to TRBJ2-1; 11 nucleotides match TRBD2. CDR1 and CDR2 (germline): LNHDA, SQIVND (reference sequence). The CDR3 is made up of 16 amino acids. J was trimmed by 5 bases and V by 3 bases; bases with no gene match: 6. The CDR3 protein is CASSISSGRKNNEQFF. The CDR3 DNA sequence: TGTGCCAGTAGTATCTCTAGCGGGAGGAAAAACAATGAGCAGTTCTTC.

This chain joins TRBV6-5 and TRBJ1-1; no reliable D call. Trimming removed 0 bases from V and 0 bases from J, with 8 bases in between. This CDR3 is 15 amino acids long. Germline V gene lookup returns CDR1 MNHEY and CDR2 SVGAGI. In nucleotides, the CDR3 is TGTGCCAGCAGTTACTCGATAGGGATGAACACTGAAGCTTTCTTT. This codes for CASSYSIGMNTEAFF.

V and J are TRBV27 and TRBJ2-1; D is perhaps TRBD1 or TRBD2 (5 bases each). V was pared by 6 bases and J by 4 bases, with 16 bases between. Per the germline V gene, CDR1 is MNHEY and CDR2 is SMNVEV (reference sequence). The CDR3 covers 15 residues. The CDR3 region is CASSSGSGRYNEQFF. CDR3 bases: TGTGCCAGCAGCTCAGGGTCGGGACGGTACAATGAGCAGTTCTTC.

V and J are TRBV6-5 and TRBJ2-3; no definite D call. This CDR3 is built from 14 residues. Germline V CDR1 and CDR2: MNHEY, SVGAGI. V was trimmed by 2 bases and J by 0 bases, leaving 6 bases between them. CDR3 sequence reads: CASSYRASTDTQYF. In nucleotides, the CDR3 is TGTGCCAGCAGTTACCGGGCTAGCACAGATACGCAGTATTTT.

The V and J genes are TRBV5-1 and TRBJ2-2; 12 bases agree with TRBD1. V dropped 7 bases and J dropped 4; count of bases not matched to a gene: 8. The CDR3 consists of 16 residues. Germline V gene sequence: CDR1 SGHRS, CDR2 YFSETQ. The CDR3, as DNA: TGCGCCAGCGCCGCCGGGACAGGGGGCTTCACCGGGGAGCTGTTTTTT. Encoded protein: CASAAGTGGFTGELFF.

V usage is TRBV5-1 and J usage is TRBJ1-1; weak D call: TRBD1 (5 bases). Trimming took 4 bases from V and 4 from J, leaving 11 bases between them. CDR3 size: 13 residues. CDR1 is SGHRS and CDR2 is YFSETQ in the germline V gene. The CDR3 region has the DNA TGCGCCAGCAGCACGGGGGTTGGCACTGAAGCTTTCTTT. This gives the protein CASSTGVGTEAFF.

This sequence joins TRBV7-2 and TRBJ2-1; 13 nucleotides line up with TRBD2. Germline V gives CDR1 SGHTA, CDR2 FQGNSA. V shed 2 bases, J shed 10 bases, and the junction held 14 bases outside the gene matches. This CDR3 spans 18 amino acids. The CDR3 coding sequence is TGTGCCAGCAGCTTAAATGGGCCCCGGACTAGCGGGAGTCTCGAGCAGTTCTTC. Translation: CASSLNGPRTSGSLEQFF.

V usage is TRBV5-1 and J usage is TRBJ1-1; D ambiguous. Germline V CDR1 and CDR2: SGHRS, YFSETQ. Trimming stripped 2 bases from V and 0 bases from J, with 11 bases between. CDR3 size: 15 residues. The CDR3 DNA is TGCGCCAGCAGCTTCGGTGACCCCTTGAACACTGAAGCTTTCTTT. Amino acids: CASSFGDPLNTEAFF.

This chain joins TRBV20-1 and TRBJ2-1; the match to TRBD2 covers 11 bases. CDR3 length: 13 residues. Trimming at V came to 6 bases and at J to 5 bases, leaving 3 bases not matched to a gene. CDR1 and CDR2 from the germline V gene are DFQATT and SNEGSKA (reference sequence). The CDR3 spells CSAWTSGHNEQFF. Here the CDR3 DNA reads TGCAGTGCCTGGACTAGCGGGCACAATGAGCAGTTCTTC.

The CDR3 DNA reads as TGCAGTGCCAGCGGACAGTCCACTGAAGCTTTCTTT. It yields the protein CSASGQSTEAFF. The J gene is TRBJ1-1, the V gene TRBV20-1, with D maybe TRBD1 (6 bases). Germline V gene data show CDR1 as DFQATT and CDR2 as SNEGSKA (reference sequence). Trimming removed 6 bases at V and 4 bases at J, with 12 bases between. The CDR3 totals 12 residues.